This T cell receptor (beta chain) is drawn from a study of shared clonotypes between healthy human individuals. Produced via immunoSEQ multiplex PCR; TCRdb's table is partial and in-frame only. The sample lists about 2.4 million clones, under 95% seen once, with about 0.39% in the top ten. There are 15 residues in the CDR3. V lost 7 bases to trimming and J lost 5 bases; unmatched junction nucleotides: 14. Germline values: CDR1 SQVTM, CDR2 ANQGSEA. Investigators divided CD4+ cells into CD45RA+ naive and CD45RA-negative memory subsets. This TCR came from a man between 18 and 35 years old in good health. Some clones in this sample may be carry-over from other donors' samples. The sample comprised naive CD4+ T cells from PBMCs. Sample subset: CD45RA+ positively selected. The chain links TRBV29-1 to TRBJ2-5; 9 bases fit TRBD1. CDR3 nucleotide sequence: TGCAGCGCTACAGGGGGACAGGGATTTTACGAGACCCAGTACTTC. Protein sequence: CSATGGQGFYETQYF.